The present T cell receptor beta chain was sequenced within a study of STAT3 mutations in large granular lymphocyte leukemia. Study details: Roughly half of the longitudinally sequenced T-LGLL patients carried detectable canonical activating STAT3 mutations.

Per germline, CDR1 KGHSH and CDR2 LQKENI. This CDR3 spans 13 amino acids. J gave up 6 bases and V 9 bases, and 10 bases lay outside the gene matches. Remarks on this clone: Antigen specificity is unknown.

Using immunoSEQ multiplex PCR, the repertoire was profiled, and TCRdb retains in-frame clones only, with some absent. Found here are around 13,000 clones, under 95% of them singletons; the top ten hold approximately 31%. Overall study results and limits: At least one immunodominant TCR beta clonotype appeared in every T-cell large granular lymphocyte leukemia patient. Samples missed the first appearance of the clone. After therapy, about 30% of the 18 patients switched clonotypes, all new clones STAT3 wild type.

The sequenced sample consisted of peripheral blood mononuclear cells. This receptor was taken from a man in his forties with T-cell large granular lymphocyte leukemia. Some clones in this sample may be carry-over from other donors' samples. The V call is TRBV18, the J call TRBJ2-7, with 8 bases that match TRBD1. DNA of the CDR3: TGTGCCAGTACCGCAACACAGGGGGTCGAGCAGTACTTC. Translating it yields CASTATQGVEQYF.